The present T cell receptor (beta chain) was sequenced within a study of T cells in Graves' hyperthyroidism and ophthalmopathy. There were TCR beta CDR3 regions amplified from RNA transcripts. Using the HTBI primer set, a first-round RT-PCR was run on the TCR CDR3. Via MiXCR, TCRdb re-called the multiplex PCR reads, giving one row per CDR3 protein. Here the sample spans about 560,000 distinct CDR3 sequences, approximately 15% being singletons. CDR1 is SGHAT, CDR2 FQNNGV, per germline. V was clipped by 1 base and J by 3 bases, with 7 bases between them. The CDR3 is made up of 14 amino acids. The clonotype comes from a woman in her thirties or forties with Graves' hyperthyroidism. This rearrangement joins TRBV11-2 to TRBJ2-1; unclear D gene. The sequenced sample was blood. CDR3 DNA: TGTGCCAGCAGCTTAGTCTATTTCTACAATGAGCAGTTCTTC. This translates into CASSLVYFYNEQFF.